This record covers a single T cell receptor (beta chain). The data originate from a study of control samples from healthy donors and cancer patients. Sequencing was performed with immunoSEQ multiplex PCR; in TCRdb, only in-frame clones are kept and a portion is missing. The data show around 90,000 clones, around 86% seen once. Germline V lookup: CDR1 SGDLS, CDR2 YYNGEE. With 6 bases removed from V and 3 bases from J, the gap between germline ends came to 13 bases. This CDR3 comprises 14 residues. Sequenced: blood. This rearrangement joins TRBV9 to TRBJ1-5; D might be TRBD1 (5 bases). The sequence came from a man younger than 45 in good health. The CDR3 DNA follows: TGTGCCAGCATCCGAAGGGGTCTCAATCAGCCCCAGCATTTT. Its protein product is CASIRRGLNQPQHF.